Listed below are T cell receptor beta chains from one sample, sequenced in a study of memory CD4+ T cells and cytomegalovirus serostatus. Measured with immunoSEQ multiplex PCR; TCRdb has only the in-frame clones, and not every one. The table shows 55,000 to 65,000 clones, with about 81% occurring only once. The sample comprised memory CD4+ T cells from blood. The receptors derive from an adult in good health and CMV-seronegative. Each CDR3 is given without its conserved first and last residue. The size of a clone is reported for some rows only, either as once, few or many, or as a class for expanded clones.

length,size,J,V,CDR3
12,once,TRBJ2-2,TRBV29-1,SVAGTVNTGELF
14,-,TRBJ2-2,TRBV9,ASSVVAGGPSGELF
13,-,TRBJ2-1,TRBV7-6,ASSLSGQGYNEQF
11,-,TRBJ1-1,TRBV18,ASSHGANTEAF
14,-,TRBJ1-4,TRBV18,ASSPTTAPTNEKLF
12,-,TRBJ1-4,TRBV19,ASSIGEAYEKLF
15,-,TRBJ2-1,TRBV19,ASKETGYGSTYNEQF
13,-,TRBJ2-2,TRBV11-2,ASSLVNANTGELF
12,-,TRBJ1-5,TRBV27,ASGRQGSNQPQH
14,once,TRBJ2-1,TRBV5-4,ASSPGDSGSYNEQF
11,-,TRBJ1-1,TRBV2,ASERGANTEAF
12,-,TRBJ1-3,TRBV6-6,ASILHGSGNTIY
13,-,TRBJ2-6,TRBV7-2,ASSLGGAGANVLT
14,-,TRBJ1-3,TRBV6-5,ASSYRGSGAGNTIY
13,-,TRBJ1-4,TRBV6-1,ASREGTGGNEKLF
12,once,TRBJ1-1,TRBV6-5,ASSYSLLNTEAF
13,-,TRBJ2-1,TRBV5-6,ASSLGSGREREQF
16,-,TRBJ2-1,TRBV5-1,ASSQEGLAGSGYNEQF
11,once,TRBJ1-1,TRBV6-6,ASSYERQGQAF
11,-,TRBJ1-5,TRBV6-1,ASSEGAYQPQH
11,-,TRBJ2-3,TRBV6-5,ASSYQYTDTQY
10,-,TRBJ1-2,TRBV2,ASSSSRGSYT
12,few,TRBJ2-1,TRBV2,ASIQSGTRDEQF
11,-,TRBJ1-6,TRBV5-4,ASSSTGQSPLH
11,-,TRBJ2-3,TRBV15,ATSRARKDTQY
9,-,TRBJ1-1,TRBV20-1,SASIQGVAF